The rows below give T cell receptor beta chains drawn from one sample of a study of shared clonotypes between healthy human individuals. Sequenced by immunoSEQ multiplex PCR; TCRdb stores in-frame clones only, minus some. Among fewer than 2.5 million clones listed, approximately 94% were seen once. What was sequenced was naive CD4+ T cells from PBMCs. These receptor sequences come from a man between 18 and 29 years old in good health. Some clones in this sample may be carry-over from other donors' samples. CDR3s include the opening cysteine and the closing phenylalanine or tryptophan. The order of the fields is V gene, clone size, J gene, D gene, CDR3 DNA, CDR3 protein. The D gene is left open where the match is weak. Expanded clones get a size class; other rows say once, few or many, or leave the size out.

v_call: TRBV2; clone_size: NA; j_call: TRBJ2-4; d_call: TRBD2; cdr3_nt: TGTGCCAGCAGAGCGGGGTTAGCCAAAAACATTCAGTACTTC; cdr3_aa: CASRAGLAKNIQYF
v_call: TRBV15; clone_size: NA; j_call: TRBJ2-7; d_call: NA; cdr3_nt: TGTGCCACCAGCAGAGGAGGGCTGGAGCAGTACTTC; cdr3_aa: CATSRGGLEQYF
v_call: TRBV6-5; clone_size: NA; j_call: TRBJ1-5; d_call: NA; cdr3_nt: TGTGCCAGCAGTTATGTGGGGCACAATCAGCCCCAGCATTTT; cdr3_aa: CASSYVGHNQPQHF
v_call: TRBV7-3; clone_size: NA; j_call: TRBJ2-3; d_call: NA; cdr3_nt: TGTGCCAGCAGCTCCCCCCCCCTCCGGACGGCGCGGAGCACAGATACGCAGTATTTT; cdr3_aa: CASSSPPLRTARSTDTQYF
v_call: TRBV19; clone_size: NA; j_call: TRBJ2-1; d_call: TRBD2; cdr3_nt: TGTGCCAGTAGAATAGCGGGAGTACCCAATGAGCAGTTCTTC; cdr3_aa: CASRIAGVPNEQFF
v_call: TRBV21-1; clone_size: NA; j_call: TRBJ2-1; d_call: NA; cdr3_nt: TGTGCCAGCAGCGCCAGCCTGACGTCGGGGGATGAGCAGTTCTTC; cdr3_aa: CASSASLTSGDEQFF
v_call: TRBV11-3; clone_size: NA; j_call: TRBJ2-7; d_call: NA; cdr3_nt: TGTGCCAGCAGCTTAGAGGGTAAAACCCACGAGCAGTACTTC; cdr3_aa: CASSLEGKTHEQYF
v_call: TRBV5-4; clone_size: NA; j_call: TRBJ2-1; d_call: NA; cdr3_nt: TGTGCCAGCAGCTACGGAGGGGGCGCGGGAGCCTCCTACAATGAGCAGTTCTTC; cdr3_aa: CASSYGGGAGASYNEQFF
v_call: TRBV7-3; clone_size: NA; j_call: TRBJ2-3; d_call: TRBD1; cdr3_nt: TGTGCCAGCAGCAGGGGACAGGGTGTGACAGATACGCAGTATTTT; cdr3_aa: CASSRGQGVTDTQYF
v_call: TRBV28; clone_size: NA; j_call: TRBJ2-7; d_call: TRBD2; cdr3_nt: TGTGCCAGCATCACCCGCCGACTAGCGGGGAACGAGCAGTACTTC; cdr3_aa: CASITRRLAGNEQYF
v_call: TRBV30; clone_size: NA; j_call: TRBJ1-1; d_call: NA; cdr3_nt: TGTGCCTGGAGCCTACAGCCGAACACTGAAGCTTTCTTT; cdr3_aa: CAWSLQPNTEAFF
v_call: TRBV10-3; clone_size: NA; j_call: TRBJ2-3; d_call: NA; cdr3_nt: TGTGCCGCCAGCAGGGTCGACCCCACAGATACGCAGTATTTT; cdr3_aa: CAASRVDPTDTQYF
v_call: TRBV28; clone_size: NA; j_call: TRBJ2-1; d_call: TRBD2; cdr3_nt: TGTGCCAGCAGTCCGACTAGCGGGAGGGCCGAGAATGAGCAGTTCTTC; cdr3_aa: CASSPTSGRAENEQFF
v_call: TRBV28; clone_size: NA; j_call: TRBJ1-2; d_call: NA; cdr3_nt: TGTGCCAGCACCATACAAGCTAACTATGGCTACACCTTC; cdr3_aa: CASTIQANYGYTF
v_call: TRBV5-4; clone_size: NA; j_call: TRBJ2-1; d_call: TRBD1; cdr3_nt: TGTGCCAGCAGCGCACCGGGACAGAACTACAATGAGCAGTTCTTC; cdr3_aa: CASSAPGQNYNEQFF
v_call: TRBV7-2; clone_size: NA; j_call: TRBJ1-2; d_call: NA; cdr3_nt: TGTGCCAGCAGCTTGGGCAGGGGAATAGTAGACTACACCTTC; cdr3_aa: CASSLGRGIVDYTF
v_call: TRBV5-1; clone_size: once; j_call: TRBJ2-2; d_call: TRBD1; cdr3_nt: TGCGCCAGCAGCACCTTGGGACAGGACACCGGGGAGCTGTTTTTT; cdr3_aa: CASSTLGQDTGELFF
v_call: TRBV14; clone_size: NA; j_call: TRBJ1-2; d_call: NA; cdr3_nt: TGTGCCAGCAGCCGGCAGTCAGGGATTTATGGCTACACCTTC; cdr3_aa: CASSRQSGIYGYTF
v_call: TRBV2; clone_size: NA; j_call: TRBJ1-1; d_call: NA; cdr3_nt: TGTGCCAGCAGTGATAGAAGGGACTCTGAAGCTTTCTTT; cdr3_aa: CASSDRRDSEAFF
v_call: TRBV30; clone_size: NA; j_call: TRBJ1-1; d_call: NA; cdr3_nt: TGTGCCTGCCGGACCGGGGCCGGAAACGCTGAAGCTTTCTTT; cdr3_aa: CACRTGAGNAEAFF
v_call: TRBV2; clone_size: NA; j_call: TRBJ2-5; d_call: TRBD2; cdr3_nt: TGTGCCAGCAGCGGGACTAGCGGTGAGACCCAGTACTTC; cdr3_aa: CASSGTSGETQYF
v_call: TRBV9; clone_size: once; j_call: TRBJ2-3; d_call: NA; cdr3_nt: TGTGCCAGCAGCGTAGTGAGCACGCCGAGTACGCAGTATTTT; cdr3_aa: CASSVVSTPSTQYF
v_call: TRBV7-2; clone_size: NA; j_call: TRBJ2-7; d_call: NA; cdr3_nt: TGTGCCAGCAGCTGGTCCGGGACGACGGGGGACGAGCAGTACTTC; cdr3_aa: CASSWSGTTGDEQYF
v_call: TRBV10-3; clone_size: NA; j_call: TRBJ2-3; d_call: TRBD1; cdr3_nt: TGTGCCAGCTCGGGGACAGAAGCCACAGATACGCAGTATTTT; cdr3_aa: CASSGTEATDTQYF
v_call: TRBV5-1; clone_size: NA; j_call: TRBJ2-5; d_call: TRBD2; cdr3_nt: TGCGCCAGCAGCTTGGTTGGCGGGAGAGCGGAGACCCAGTACTTC; cdr3_aa: CASSLVGGRAETQYF
v_call: TRBV9; clone_size: NA; j_call: TRBJ1-2; d_call: NA; cdr3_nt: TGTGCCAGCAGCGTGAGTCAGGGAGGTTCTGGCTACACCTTC; cdr3_aa: CASSVSQGGSGYTF
v_call: TRBV20-1; clone_size: NA; j_call: TRBJ2-1; d_call: NA; cdr3_nt: TGCAGTGCTAGAGGTGCGCGGGAGCAGTTCTTC; cdr3_aa: CSARGAREQFF
v_call: TRBV11-2; clone_size: NA; j_call: TRBJ2-7; d_call: NA; cdr3_nt: TGTGCCAGCAGCTCCTTGATTGGACTCCCGCAGCAGTACTTC; cdr3_aa: CASSSLIGLPQQYF
v_call: TRBV30; clone_size: NA; j_call: TRBJ1-6; d_call: NA; cdr3_nt: TGTGCCTCCCGGGGAGGCACCTATAATTCACCCCTCCACTTT; cdr3_aa: CASRGGTYNSPLHF
v_call: TRBV18; clone_size: NA; j_call: TRBJ2-5; d_call: NA; cdr3_nt: TGTGCCAGCTCAAAAGGGACCCGGGATGCGACCCAGTACTTC; cdr3_aa: CASSKGTRDATQYF
v_call: TRBV5-1; clone_size: NA; j_call: TRBJ2-5; d_call: NA; cdr3_nt: TGCGCCAGCAGCTTGGGCGCTTCGGAGACCCAGTACTTC; cdr3_aa: CASSLGASETQYF
v_call: TRBV9; clone_size: NA; j_call: TRBJ1-2; d_call: TRBD1; cdr3_nt: TGTGCCAGCAGCTTGTCCGGGACAGAAGTCCCGACTAACTATGGCTACACCTTC; cdr3_aa: CASSLSGTEVPTNYGYTF
v_call: TRBV27; clone_size: NA; j_call: TRBJ1-2; d_call: NA; cdr3_nt: TGTGCCAGCAGTTCCGACTTGGACAGTAACTATGGCTACACCTTC; cdr3_aa: CASSSDLDSNYGYTF
v_call: TRBV11-2; clone_size: NA; j_call: TRBJ1-1; d_call: TRBD1; cdr3_nt: TGTGCCAGCAGCTTAGCTTTGGACAGGGGGGAAACTGAAGCTTTCTTT; cdr3_aa: CASSLALDRGETEAFF
v_call: TRBV2; clone_size: NA; j_call: TRBJ2-2; d_call: NA; cdr3_nt: TGTGCCAGCACCGGGGGACCCCCGGGCACCGGGGAGCTGTTTTTT; cdr3_aa: CASTGGPPGTGELFF
v_call: TRBV11-2; clone_size: NA; j_call: TRBJ1-2; d_call: NA; cdr3_nt: TGTGCCAGCAGCGGGACGGGACAACTCTATGGCTACACCTTC; cdr3_aa: CASSGTGQLYGYTF
v_call: TRBV7-9; clone_size: NA; j_call: TRBJ2-4; d_call: NA; cdr3_nt: TGTGCCAGCAGCCGCTTACTGGGACTTGGCAAAAACATTCAGTACTTC; cdr3_aa: CASSRLLGLGKNIQYF
v_call: TRBV10-3; clone_size: NA; j_call: TRBJ1-3; d_call: NA; cdr3_nt: TGTGCCATCAGTGAGGGTGAGGGGAACACCATATATTTT; cdr3_aa: CAISEGEGNTIYF
v_call: TRBV11-2; clone_size: NA; j_call: TRBJ1-2; d_call: NA; cdr3_nt: TGTGCCAGCAGCTTAAGGACGTACGGCTACACCTTC; cdr3_aa: CASSLRTYGYTF
v_call: TRBV5-1; clone_size: NA; j_call: TRBJ2-7; d_call: TRBD2; cdr3_nt: TGCGCCAGCAGCTTGGCAGCGGGAACCTACGAGCAGTACTTC; cdr3_aa: CASSLAAGTYEQYF
v_call: TRBV7-9; clone_size: NA; j_call: TRBJ2-3; d_call: TRBD2; cdr3_nt: TGTGCCAGCAGCAGGGGTCTAGCGGAGTACACAGATACGCAGTATTTT; cdr3_aa: CASSRGLAEYTDTQYF
v_call: TRBV6-1; clone_size: NA; j_call: TRBJ2-1; d_call: NA; cdr3_nt: TGTGCCAGCACGTCAGGGCAAACCTACAATGAGCAGTTCTTC; cdr3_aa: CASTSGQTYNEQFF
v_call: TRBV5-4; clone_size: NA; j_call: TRBJ2-3; d_call: NA; cdr3_nt: TGTGCCAGCAGCTTGGGTCCAGGACGCACAGATACGCAGTATTTT; cdr3_aa: CASSLGPGRTDTQYF
v_call: TRBV11-2; clone_size: NA; j_call: TRBJ2-3; d_call: NA; cdr3_nt: TGTGCCAGCAGCTCACGGGACGCGCAGTATTTT; cdr3_aa: CASSSRDAQYF
v_call: TRBV5-1; clone_size: NA; j_call: TRBJ1-6; d_call: NA; cdr3_nt: TGCGCCAGCAGCTTGGCCCAGGGGCGGCGCTCACCCCTCCACTTT; cdr3_aa: CASSLAQGRRSPLHF